The subject of this entry is one T cell receptor (beta chain). Antigen specificity is unknown. This entry belongs to a study of shared clonotypes between healthy human individuals. Broader study findings: Several donors held around 5% of naive CD4 clonotypes in common. Generation probability values for non-shared clonotypes were lower than those for clonotypes shared by all four donors.

CD4+ cells yielded CD45RA+ naive and CD45RA-negative memory subsets. Here immunoSEQ multiplex PCR was the method, and the copy in TCRdb shows in-frame clones only, minus some. The data hold a few million clones, with approximately 90% observed a single time. Trimming took 0 bases from V and 2 from J, leaving 11 bases between them. From germline, CDR1 is MNHEY and CDR2 SVGAGI. The CDR3 length is 15 residues. The rearrangement uses TRBV6-5 and TRBJ2-7, with D perhaps matching TRBD2 (6 bases). This TCR was recovered from a man between 18 and 35 years old in good health. The sample consisted of naive CD4+ T cells sorted from blood. The sample's subset: CD45RA+ positively selected. The chain's CDR3 is CASSYSGLKPYEQYF. The CDR3 nucleotides read TGTGCCAGCAGTTACTCCGGACTAAAACCCTACGAGCAGTACTTC.